What follows describes a single TCR beta chain. Indicated time point: cycle 4 day 1 (C4D1), after six to seven weeks of nivolumab. There was relapse after autologous stem cell transplantation in every patient, and there was variation in brentuximab vedotin exposure. This entry comes from a study of PD-1 blockade in classical Hodgkin lymphoma. This CDR3 is 16 amino acids long. V shed 1 base and J 5 bases; nucleotides not matched to a gene: 9. Germline CDR1 MGHDK, CDR2 SYGVNS. Assay: immunoSEQ multiplex PCR; the TCRdb copy retains only in-frame clones and omits some. This table holds 20,000 to 25,000 clones, around 79% found once.

The TCR sequence derives from a human donor with classical Hodgkin lymphoma. The sequenced sample was peripheral blood mononuclear cells (PBMCs), obtained before the fourth cycle of nivolumab. J is TRBJ1-1 and V is TRBV25-1; the match to TRBD1 covers 8 bases. The CDR3 nucleotides read TGTGCCAGCAGTGAATTTTCTTCGGACAGGGAGACTGAAGCTTTCTTT. Its protein product is CASSEFSSDRETEAFF.